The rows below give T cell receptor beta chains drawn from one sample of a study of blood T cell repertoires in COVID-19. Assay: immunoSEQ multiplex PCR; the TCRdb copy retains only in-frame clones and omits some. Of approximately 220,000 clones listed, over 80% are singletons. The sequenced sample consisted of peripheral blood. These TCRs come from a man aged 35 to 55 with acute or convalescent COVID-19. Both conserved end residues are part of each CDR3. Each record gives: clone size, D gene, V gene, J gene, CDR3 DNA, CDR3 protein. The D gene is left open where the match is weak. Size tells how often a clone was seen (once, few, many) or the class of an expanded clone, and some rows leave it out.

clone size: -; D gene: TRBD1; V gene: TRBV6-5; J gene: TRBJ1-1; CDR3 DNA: TGTGCCAGTGCCAGGGGGCGGACTGAAGCTTTCTTT; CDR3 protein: CASARGRTEAFF
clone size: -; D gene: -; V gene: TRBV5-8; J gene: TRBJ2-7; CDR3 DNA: TGTGCCAGCAGCTTAGGTCGGGGAGCATCCTACGAGCAGTACTTC; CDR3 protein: CASSLGRGASYEQYF
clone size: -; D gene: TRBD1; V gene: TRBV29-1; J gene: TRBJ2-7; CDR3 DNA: TGCAGCGTTGGCGGACAGGGCTACGAGCAGTACTTC; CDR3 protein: CSVGGQGYEQYF
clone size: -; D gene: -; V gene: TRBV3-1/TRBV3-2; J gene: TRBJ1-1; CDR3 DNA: TGTGCCAGCTCAGCCACGGTTCGGGAGACTGAAGCTTTCTTT; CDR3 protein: CASSATVRETEAFF
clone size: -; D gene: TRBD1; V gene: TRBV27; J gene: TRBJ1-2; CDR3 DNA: TGTGCCAGCAGTCAAACCCGGGACAGGGTCTATGGCTACACCTTC; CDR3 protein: CASSQTRDRVYGYTF
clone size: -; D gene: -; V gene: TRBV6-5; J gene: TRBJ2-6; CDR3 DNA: TGTGCCAGCAGTTATCTTAGGGGTACGACCAACGTCCTGACTTTC; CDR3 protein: CASSYLRGTTNVLTF
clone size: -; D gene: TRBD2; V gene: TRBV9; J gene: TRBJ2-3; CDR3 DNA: TGTGCCAGCAGCGTAGAATCAGGGCTAGCGGGAGAGGCAGATACGCAGTATTTT; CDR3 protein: CASSVESGLAGEADTQYF
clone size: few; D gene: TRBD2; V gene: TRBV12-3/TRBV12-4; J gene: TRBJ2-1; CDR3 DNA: TGTGCCAGCAGTCACGGGACTAACGAGCAGTTCTTC; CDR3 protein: CASSHGTNEQFF
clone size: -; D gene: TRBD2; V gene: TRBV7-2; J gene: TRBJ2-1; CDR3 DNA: TGTGCCAGCAGCTCCCAGGGAGGGCGGGAGGTTCCGTTCTTC; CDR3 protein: CASSSQGGREVPFF
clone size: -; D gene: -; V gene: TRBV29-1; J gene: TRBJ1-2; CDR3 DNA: TGCAGCGTAGCCGGGGGGGTCGATTCTGGCTACACCTTC; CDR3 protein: CSVAGGVDSGYTF
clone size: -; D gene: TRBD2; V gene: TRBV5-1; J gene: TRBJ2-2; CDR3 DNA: TGCGCCAGCAGCTTTGGACTAGAGATTGGGACCGGGGAGCTGTTTTTT; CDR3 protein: CASSFGLEIGTGELFF
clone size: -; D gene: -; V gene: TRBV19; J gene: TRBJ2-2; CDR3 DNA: TGTGCCAGTAGTATATCTACGGGAACCGGGGAGCTGTTTTTT; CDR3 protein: CASSISTGTGELFF
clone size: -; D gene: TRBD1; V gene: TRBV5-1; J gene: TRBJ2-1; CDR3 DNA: TGCGCCAGCACCGGGACAGAAAATTACAATGAGCAGTTCTTC; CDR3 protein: CASTGTENYNEQFF
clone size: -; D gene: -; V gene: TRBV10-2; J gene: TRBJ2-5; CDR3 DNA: TGCGCCAGCAGTGAGGGGGTCAGGGGTTTGGAGACCCAGTACTTC; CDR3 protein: CASSEGVRGLETQYF
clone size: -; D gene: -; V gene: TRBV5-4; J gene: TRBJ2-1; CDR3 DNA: TGTGCCAGCAGCTTGGCCTGGCGGAGGTCCCACAATGAGCAGTTCTTC; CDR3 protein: CASSLAWRRSHNEQFF
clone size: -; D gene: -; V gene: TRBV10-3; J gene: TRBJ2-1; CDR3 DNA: TGTGCCATCAGTGCCATGGGGAGCAATGAGCAGTTCTTC; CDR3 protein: CAISAMGSNEQFF
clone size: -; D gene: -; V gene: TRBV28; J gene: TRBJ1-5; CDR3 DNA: TGTGCCAGCAGTCCTTCCCATCAGCCCCAGCATTTT; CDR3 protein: CASSPSHQPQHF
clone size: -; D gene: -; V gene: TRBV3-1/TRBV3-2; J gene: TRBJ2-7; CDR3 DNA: TGTGCCAGCAGCCATGGCAGGGGTAACGAGCAGTACTTC; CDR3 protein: CASSHGRGNEQYF
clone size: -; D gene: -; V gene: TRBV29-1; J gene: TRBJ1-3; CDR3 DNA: TGCAGCGCGTCAGCAGGGCCCGCGGTATCCTCCATATATTTT; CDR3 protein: CSASAGPAVSSIYF
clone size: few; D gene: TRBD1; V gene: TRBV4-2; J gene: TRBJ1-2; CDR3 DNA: TGTGCCAGCAGCGCAAGACAGGGATCTGACTATGGCTACACCTTC; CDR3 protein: CASSARQGSDYGYTF
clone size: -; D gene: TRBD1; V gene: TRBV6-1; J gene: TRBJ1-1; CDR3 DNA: TGTGCCAGCAGTGAGGGACAGGGCACCACTGAAGCTTTCTTT; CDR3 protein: CASSEGQGTTEAFF
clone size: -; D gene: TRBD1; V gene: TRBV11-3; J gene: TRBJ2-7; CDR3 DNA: TGTGCCAGCAGCTTGGGACAGGGAGTTCGGGAGCAGTACTTC; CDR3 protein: CASSLGQGVREQYF
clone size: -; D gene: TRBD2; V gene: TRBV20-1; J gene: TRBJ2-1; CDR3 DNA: TGCAGTGCTAGTACGGGGACTAGTGTGTTCTTC; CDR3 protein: CSASTGTSVFF
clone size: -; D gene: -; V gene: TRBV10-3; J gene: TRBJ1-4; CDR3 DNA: TGTGCCATCAGTGACAGGGATGGTGAAAAACTGTTTTTT; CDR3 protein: CAISDRDGEKLFF
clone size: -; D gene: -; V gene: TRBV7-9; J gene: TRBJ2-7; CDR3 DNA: TGTGCCAGCAGCCCCCCCTACTACGAGCAGTACTTC; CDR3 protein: CASSPPYYEQYF
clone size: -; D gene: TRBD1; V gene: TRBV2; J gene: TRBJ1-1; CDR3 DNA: TGTGCCAGCAGTGATGACAGGGCCGGGGCTTTCTTT; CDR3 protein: CASSDDRAGAFF
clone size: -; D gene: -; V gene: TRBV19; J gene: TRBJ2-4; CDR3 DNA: TGTGCCAGTAGCACCGGGTCGCTAGCCAAAAACATTCAGTACTTC; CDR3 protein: CASSTGSLAKNIQYF
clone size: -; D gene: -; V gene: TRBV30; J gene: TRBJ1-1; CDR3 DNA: TGTGCCTGGAGGTCGGGCCGGCGGGACACTGAAGCTTTCTTT; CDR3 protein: CAWRSGRRDTEAFF
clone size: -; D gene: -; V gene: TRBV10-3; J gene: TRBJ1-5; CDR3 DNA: TGTGCCACAACTCCCAGCGAGGGCCAAGGGCCCCAGCATTTT; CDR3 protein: CATTPSEGQGPQHF
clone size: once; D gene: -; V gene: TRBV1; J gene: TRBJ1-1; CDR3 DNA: TGCACCAGCAGCCAGTCAGGGTCGAACACTGAAGCTTTCTTT; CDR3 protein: CTSSQSGSNTEAFF
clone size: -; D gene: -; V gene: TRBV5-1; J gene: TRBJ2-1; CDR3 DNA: TGCGCCAGCAGCTTGAATCAGGGGACCAGGTACAATGAGCAGTTCTTC; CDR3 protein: CASSLNQGTRYNEQFF
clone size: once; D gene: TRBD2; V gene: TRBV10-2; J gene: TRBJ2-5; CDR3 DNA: TGCGCCAGCAGTGACCTAGCGGGAGGGCTAGAGACCCAGTACTTC; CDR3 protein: CASSDLAGGLETQYF
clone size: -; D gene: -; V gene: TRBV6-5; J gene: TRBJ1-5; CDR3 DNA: TGTGCCAGCAGCCTAGTAGGGGGGGTGAATCAGCCCCAGCATTTT; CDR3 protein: CASSLVGGVNQPQHF
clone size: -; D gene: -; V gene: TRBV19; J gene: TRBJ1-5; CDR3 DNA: TGTGCCAGTAGTATTAGGAGTCAGCCCCAGCATTTT; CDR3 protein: CASSIRSQPQHF
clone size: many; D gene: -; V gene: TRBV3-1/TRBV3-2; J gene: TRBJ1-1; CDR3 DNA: TGTGCCAGCAGCCAAGCGTACAGGGAGGGGGGTCATGGTTGGACTGAAGCTTTCTTT; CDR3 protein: CASSQAYREGGHGWTEAFF
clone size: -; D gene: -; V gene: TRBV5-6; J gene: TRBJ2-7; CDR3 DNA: TGTGCCAGCAGCCCGGGACTCACTCGCTGGTCCTACGAGCAGTACTTC; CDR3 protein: CASSPGLTRWSYEQYF
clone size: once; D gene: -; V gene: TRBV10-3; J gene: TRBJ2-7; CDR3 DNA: TGTGCCATCAGCACGACAGGCACCTACGAGCAGTACTTC; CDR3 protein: CAISTTGTYEQYF
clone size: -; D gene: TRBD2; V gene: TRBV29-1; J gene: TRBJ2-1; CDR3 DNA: TGCAGCGGGACTAGCGGGAGGCGGACCTACAATGAGCAGTTCTTC; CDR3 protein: CSGTSGRRTYNEQFF
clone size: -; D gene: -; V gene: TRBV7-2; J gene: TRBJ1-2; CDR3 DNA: TGTGCCAGCAGCTCCCCTATGACAGGCAACTATGGCTACACCTTC; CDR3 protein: CASSSPMTGNYGYTF
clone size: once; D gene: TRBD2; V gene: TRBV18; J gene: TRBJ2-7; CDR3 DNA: TGTGCCAGCTCACAGGGGACTAGTTCCGCCTACGAGCAGTACTTC; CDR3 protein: CASSQGTSSAYEQYF
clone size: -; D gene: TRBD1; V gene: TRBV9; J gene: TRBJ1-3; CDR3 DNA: TGTGTCAGCAGCGTAGGGACAGCCTCTGGAAACACCATATATTTT; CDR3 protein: CVSSVGTASGNTIYF
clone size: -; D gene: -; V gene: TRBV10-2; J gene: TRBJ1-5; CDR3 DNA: TGCGCCAGCACTCCCGGGGGCAATCAGCCCCAGCATTTT; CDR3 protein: CASTPGGNQPQHF
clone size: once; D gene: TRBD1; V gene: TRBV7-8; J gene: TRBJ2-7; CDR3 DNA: TGTGCCAGCAGCTTACGACAGGGGGCCTACGAGCAGTACTTC; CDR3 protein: CASSLRQGAYEQYF
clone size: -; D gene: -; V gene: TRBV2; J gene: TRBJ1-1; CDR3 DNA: TGTGCCAGCGAAGGCGGGGGCACTGAAGCTTTCTTT; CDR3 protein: CASEGGGTEAFF
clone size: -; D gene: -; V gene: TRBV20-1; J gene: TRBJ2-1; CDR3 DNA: TGCAGTGCTAGTCCGCTTTTTTCCGGGACTGGCTACAATGAGCAGTTCTTC; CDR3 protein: CSASPLFSGTGYNEQFF
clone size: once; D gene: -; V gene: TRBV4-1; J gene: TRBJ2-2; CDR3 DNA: TGCGCCAGCAGCCAAGATCACGGGGGTACCGGGGAGCTGTTTTTT; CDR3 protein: CASSQDHGGTGELFF
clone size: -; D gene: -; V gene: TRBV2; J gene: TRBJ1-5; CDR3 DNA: TGTGCCAGCAGCCCAGAGGTGTCTGGCAATCAGCCCCAGCATTTT; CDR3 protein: CASSPEVSGNQPQHF
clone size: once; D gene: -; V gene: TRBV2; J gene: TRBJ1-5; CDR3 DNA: TGTGCCAGCAGCACTGAAGAGGGGCCCCAGCATTTT; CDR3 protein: CASSTEEGPQHF
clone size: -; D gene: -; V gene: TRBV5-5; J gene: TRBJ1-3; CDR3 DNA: TGTGCCAGCAGCTTTCTCGGGGATGACACCATATATTTT; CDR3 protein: CASSFLGDDTIYF
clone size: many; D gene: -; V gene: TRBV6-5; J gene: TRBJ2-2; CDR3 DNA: TGTGCCAGCAGTCCCTATCTGAACACCGGGGAGCTGTTTTTT; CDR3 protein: CASSPYLNTGELFF
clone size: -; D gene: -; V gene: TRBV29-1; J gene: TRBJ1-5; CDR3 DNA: TGCAGCGTTGGGAGTCATAGCAATCAGCCCCAGCATTTT; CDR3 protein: CSVGSHSNQPQHF
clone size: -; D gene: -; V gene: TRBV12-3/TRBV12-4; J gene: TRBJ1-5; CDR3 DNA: TGTGCCAGCAGTTTAAACCAGGGGCAGCCCCAGCATTTT; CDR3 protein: CASSLNQGQPQHF
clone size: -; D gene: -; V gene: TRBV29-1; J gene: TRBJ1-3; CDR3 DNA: TGCAGCGTGAATGCGGTTTCTGGAAACACCATATATTTT; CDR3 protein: CSVNAVSGNTIYF
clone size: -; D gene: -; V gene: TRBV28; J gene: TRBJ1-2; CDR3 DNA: TGTGCCAGCAGAATATCGCAGGGGTCCAAAAACAGCTACACCTTC; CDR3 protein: CASRISQGSKNSYTF
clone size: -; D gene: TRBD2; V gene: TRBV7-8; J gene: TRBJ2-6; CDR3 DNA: TGTGCCAGCAGCTTAACTAGCGTAAGCTCTGGGGCCAACGTCCTGACTTTC; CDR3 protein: CASSLTSVSSGANVLTF
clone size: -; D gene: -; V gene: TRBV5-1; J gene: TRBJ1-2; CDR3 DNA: TGCGCCAGCAGCTCACAGGGTGACTATGGCTACACCTTC; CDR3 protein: CASSSQGDYGYTF
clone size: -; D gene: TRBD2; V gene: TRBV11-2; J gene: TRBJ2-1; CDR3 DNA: TGTGCCAGCAGCTTAGTTCTAGCGGGGATGGAGAATGAGCAGTTCTTC; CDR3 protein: CASSLVLAGMENEQFF
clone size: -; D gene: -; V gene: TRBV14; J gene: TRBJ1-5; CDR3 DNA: TGTGCCAGCAGCCAAGAGGTAAGAGACAATAGCAATCAGCCCCAGCATTTT; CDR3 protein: CASSQEVRDNSNQPQHF
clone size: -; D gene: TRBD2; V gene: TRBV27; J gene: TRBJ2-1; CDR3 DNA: TGTGCCAGCTCGCGAATCAGCGGGAACTACAATGAGCAGTTCTTC; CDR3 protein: CASSRISGNYNEQFF
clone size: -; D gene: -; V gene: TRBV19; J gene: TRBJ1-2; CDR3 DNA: TGTGCCAGTAGTATCCGAGCGCCACCGAACTATGGCTACACCTTC; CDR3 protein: CASSIRAPPNYGYTF